A selection of T cell receptor beta chains follows, all from one sample in a study of a mutant IDH1 vaccine in newly diagnosed glioma. The repertoire was sequenced with immunoSEQ multiplex PCR; TCRdb's copy has only in-frame clones and lacks some. The sample contains tens of thousands of clones, more than 60% of which appear only once. Antigen specificity for these receptors is unknown. The sequenced sample was PBMCs, obtained from a glioma patient whose treatment included an IDH1 peptide vaccine. The receptors stem from a man aged 50 or older with glioma. Both conserved end residues are part of each CDR3. Each record gives: CDR3 protein, CDR3 DNA, J gene, V gene, clone size, D gene. The D gene is left open where the match is weak. The size entry is marked missing in some rows and otherwise reads once, few, many or a size class.

CASRVQGASGANVLTF,TGCGCCAGCAGGGTACAGGGGGCTTCTGGGGCCAACGTCCTGACTTTC,TRBJ2-6,TRBV5-1,-,TRBD1
CSAALAGTGELFF,TGCAGCGCTGCCCTGGCGGGTACCGGGGAGCTGTTTTTT,TRBJ2-2,TRBV29-1,few,-
CAWGVNEKLFF,TGTGCCTGGGGCGTTAATGAAAAACTGTTTTTT,TRBJ1-4,TRBV30,-,-
CASSQLGQKNTEAFF,TGCGCCAGCAGCCAACTGGGACAGAAGAACACTGAAGCTTTCTTT,TRBJ1-1,TRBV4-3,-,TRBD1
CASSQEHASSYEQYF,TGCGCCAGCAGCCAAGAGCATGCTAGCTCCTACGAGCAGTACTTC,TRBJ2-7,TRBV4-1,once,-
CASKIEHRGTDTQYF,TGTGCCAGTAAGATAGAGCACAGGGGCACAGATACGCAGTATTTT,TRBJ2-3,TRBV19,-,-
CASSLVADYEQYF,TGTGCCAGCAGCTTGGTGGCAGACTACGAGCAGTACTTC,TRBJ2-7,TRBV5-6,-,-
CASKSAREEEKLFF,TGTGCCAGTAAATCCGCCAGGGAGGAGGAAAAACTGTTTTTT,TRBJ1-4,TRBV19,once,-
CASSEPERNTEAFF,TGTGCCAGCAGTGAGCCCGAAAGGAACACTGAAGCTTTCTTT,TRBJ1-1,TRBV2,-,-
CASSYSYGGGNTEAFF,TGTGCCAGCAGTTACTCTTACGGGGGCGGAAACACTGAAGCTTTCTTT,TRBJ1-1,TRBV6-5,-,-
CASRPRLLNEQFF,TGTGCCAGCAGACCCCGTCTACTCAATGAGCAGTTCTTC,TRBJ2-1,TRBV25-1,-,-
CASSTQTGGEQYF,TGCGCCAGCAGCACCCAGACGGGGGGAGAGCAGTACTTC,TRBJ2-7,TRBV5-1,-,TRBD2
CASSRQGANYGYTF,TGTGCCAGCAGCCGACAGGGGGCTAACTATGGCTACACCTTC,TRBJ1-2,TRBV5-4,-,TRBD1
CASSRDQNQPQHF,TGTGCCAGCAGCCGTGACCAGAATCAGCCCCAGCATTTT,TRBJ1-5,TRBV7-2,-,-
CASIASGREDTGELFF,TGTGCCAGCATCGCTAGCGGGAGAGAGGACACCGGGGAGCTGTTTTTT,TRBJ2-2,TRBV7-9,-,TRBD2
CASLETGKTGELFF,TGTGCCAGCCTCGAGACAGGGAAGACCGGGGAGCTGTTTTTT,TRBJ2-2,TRBV5-6,-,TRBD1
CASSLSLKQGRNEQYF,TGTGCCAGCAGCTTATCGCTCAAACAGGGACGGAACGAGCAGTACTTC,TRBJ2-7,TRBV7-6,-,-
CASSQGLAGDNEQFF,TGCGCCAGCAGCCAGGGACTAGCGGGGGACAATGAGCAGTTCTTC,TRBJ2-1,TRBV4-1,once,TRBD2
CASSIGAAGEAFF,TGTGCCAGTAGTATTGGGGCTGCTGGTGAAGCTTTCTTT,TRBJ1-1,TRBV19,few,-
CASSPGSDQPQHF,TGTGCCAGCTCCCCCGGGTCGGACCAGCCCCAGCATTTT,TRBJ1-5,TRBV18,-,-
CASSPTITGGNYGYTF,TGCGCCAGCAGCCCTACTATTACGGGGGGGAACTATGGCTACACCTTC,TRBJ1-2,TRBV5-1,few,-
CASTYGGSSGANVLTF,TGCGCCAGCACTTACGGGGGAAGCTCTGGGGCCAACGTCCTGACTTTC,TRBJ2-6,TRBV5-1,medium-sized,-
CASSFRTSGTDTQYF,TGTGCCAGCAGCTTTAGGACTAGCGGGACAGATACGCAGTATTTT,TRBJ2-3,TRBV5-6,-,TRBD2
CAWSHYGGMNTEAFF,TGTGCCTGGAGTCATTATGGGGGAATGAACACTGAAGCTTTCTTT,TRBJ1-1,TRBV30,few,-
CAWSVDSSGQPQHF,TGTGCCTGGAGTGTAGACAGTTCAGGTCAGCCCCAGCATTTT,TRBJ1-5,TRBV30,few,-
CASSLQGPTTQETQYF,TGTGCCAGCAGCTTACAGGGTCCGACCACTCAAGAGACCCAGTACTTC,TRBJ2-5,TRBV7-2,-,-
CASSRVPGELFF,TGTGCCAGCAGCCGAGTCCCCGGGGAGCTGTTTTTT,TRBJ2-2,TRBV11-2,few,-
CASSVPAVEKLFF,TGTGCCAGCAGTGTACCGGCTGTTGAAAAACTGTTTTTT,TRBJ1-4,TRBV2,-,-
CAWSMMNTEAFF,TGTGCCTGGAGTATGATGAACACTGAAGCTTTCTTT,TRBJ1-1,TRBV30,-,-
CASSEFLENTGELFF,TGTGCCAGCAGTGAATTCTTAGAAAACACCGGGGAGCTGTTTTTT,TRBJ2-2,TRBV25-1,-,-
CASSEKTGDAGELFF,TGCGCCAGCAGCGAAAAGACGGGGGACGCCGGGGAGCTGTTTTTT,TRBJ2-2,TRBV4-3,-,-
CASSQDRADAFF,TGCGCCAGCAGCCAAGATCGGGCGGACGCTTTCTTT,TRBJ1-1,TRBV4-1,-,-
CASSPFNSYEQYF,TGTGCCAGCAGCCCTTTTAACTCCTACGAGCAGTACTTC,TRBJ2-7,TRBV14,few,-
CATREVNEQFF,TGTGCCACCCGGGAGGTCAATGAGCAGTTCTTC,TRBJ2-1,TRBV2,once,TRBD2
CASSRREREGAYEQYF,TGCGCCAGCAGCCGAAGAGAGCGGGAGGGCGCCTACGAGCAGTACTTC,TRBJ2-7,TRBV4-1,-,TRBD2
CASSSGEAFF,TGTGCCAGCAGTTCCGGGGAAGCTTTCTTT,TRBJ1-1,TRBV6-6,few,-
CASSGEGATNTQYF,TGTGCCAGCAGTGGAGAGGGGGCGACGAATACGCAGTATTTT,TRBJ2-3,TRBV2,few,TRBD1